This T cell receptor (beta chain) appears in the sequencing data of a study of control samples from healthy donors and cancer patients (dated by TCRdb to 2019 to 2021). The protocol used for the library was the immunoSEQ multiplex PCR assay. Entries here come from immuneACCESS through TCRdb and include only in-frame sequences with V and J called. Some clones fail to appear in such tables; in the studies checked, an unresolved V gene covers under half of the shortfall, and the cause of the remainder is unknown. The sample has about 150,000 clones on record, 85% to 95% of them singletons. Together, the top ten hold approximately 6.1% of the sample. Via the germline V gene, CDR1 is MDHEN and CDR2 SYDVKM. Counted from cysteine to phenylalanine, this CDR3 has 13 amino acids. The kept DNA is CDR3 alone, 39 bases in frame from the first base. Between the V and J ends, shortened by 3 bases and 6 bases respectively, the junction contains 11 bases.

Concerning this clone itself: Its antigen is still unknown. There are no base qualities to consult, and no much larger clone falls within one base.

The receptor was isolated from a man aged 35 to 55 in good health. Sequencing input: blood. The sequence links TRBV28 to TRBJ1-2, with the D gene not confidently named. CDR3 sequence: CASSFAGSHGYTF. The DNA is TGTGCCAGCAGTTTTGCCGGGAGTCATGGCTACACCTTC.